This T cell receptor beta chain was captured by sequencing in a study of CD8+ T cells in alopecia areata. Study outcomes and limitations: It was lesional scalp, especially alopecia totalis/universalis, that showed higher clonality than normal scalp.

The authors extracted RNA and reverse transcribed it into cDNA as the sequencing template. The method was immunoSEQ multiplex PCR; TCRdb's version includes in-frame clones alone and lacks a portion of them. In the table there are more than 95,000 clones, around 61% of which are singletons. On this clone itself: What it recognizes is unknown. Distinct nucleotide sequences in the sample also encode this CDR3.

Trimming took 0 bases from V and 7 from J, leaving 6 bases between them. CDR3 length: 12 amino acids. Germline CDR1 and CDR2: LNHNV and YYDKDF (reference sequence). Sequenced sample: CD4+ T cells sorted from blood. The sequence was obtained from a human donor in good health. The V and J genes are TRBV15 and TRBJ1-2; maybe TRBD1 (5 bases). The CDR3 here is CATSRDQGGYTF. CDR3 in DNA: TGTGCCACCAGCAGAGATCAGGGTGGCTACACCTTC.